This T cell receptor beta chain was sequenced for a study of T cells expressing NK-cell markers. In the study overall: Repertoire data for TCR beta were derived from sorted T cells (CD3+CD56+NKG2C+, CD3+CD56+NKG2C- and CD3+CD56-NKG2C+). Eight donors were sequenced, seven testing HCMV-seropositive and one testing seronegative. Study results and caveats: The study left the HCMV specificity of expanded NKG2C+ T cell clones unresolved. NKG2C+ dominant clonotype frequencies in six or seven donors were 1.0-7.0% of CD8+ T cells.

With the 5' RACE reads reprocessed, TCRdb shows one record per CDR3 protein and no DNA. This sample contains 300,000 to 450,000 distinct CDR3 sequences. Concerning this clonotype: Antigen: not known.

Germline lookup yields CDR1 DFQATT and CDR2 SNEGSKA (reference sequence). CDR3 length equals 15 residues. The chain is built from TRBV20-1 and TRBJ2-2; as DNA is missing, the TRBD1 call by TCRdb cannot be tested. The source of this sequence is a man aged 18 to 69 in good health. Specimen: blood T cells: a sorted CD56 or NKG2C T cell subset, CD4+ or CD8+ T cells, or bulk PBMC T cells (not recorded which). CDR3 region: CSARVGGANTGELFF.